This entry describes one TCR beta chain. What it recognizes is unknown. This entry belongs to a study of shared clonotypes between healthy human individuals. Study results and limitations: Expectations were that clonotype sharing among donors would be affected by sequencing depth.

An assay was performed, and its level was deep. Clones were read by immunoSEQ multiplex PCR, and TCRdb kept only the in-frame ones, dropping some. The sample includes over a million clones, roughly 95% of them seen just once. The CDR3 has 14 residues. Germline CDR1 SNHLY, CDR2 FYNNEI. The sample consisted of naive CD4+ T cells sorted from blood. Subset in this sample: CD45RA+ positively selected. The rearrangement uses TRBV2 and TRBJ2-5; perhaps D is TRBD1 or TRBD2 (5 bases each). The J call is doubtful: the DNA matches TRBJ2-7 better. The sequence came from a man aged 25-40 years in good health. The CDR3 DNA sequence: TGTGCCAGCAGTCCCCGGGACGGGACCTACGAGCAGTACTTC. Its protein product is CASSPRDGTYEQYF.